Each of the 29 T cell receptor beta chains below was sequenced from the same sample in a study of shared clonotypes between healthy human individuals. The assay was immunoSEQ multiplex PCR, and TCRdb's table has in-frame clones only and misses some. The sample holds approximately 1.5 million clones, approximately 98.5% seen once. The sample consisted of naive CD4+ T cells sorted from blood. Sample subset: CD45RA+ positively selected. These receptors all stem from a man aged 25 to 40 in good health.

The CDR3 reads CASRQMGATGELFF. CDR3 DNA sequence: TGTGCCAGTAGGCAGATGGGGGCCACCGGGGAGCTGTTTTTT. The chain recombines TRBV19 with TRBJ2-2; D possibly corresponds to TRBD1 (6 bases). The V end lost 6 bases, the J end lost 4 bases, and 12 bases lay between the germline ends. The V gene's germline CDR1 is LNHDA and CDR2 SQIVND (reference sequence). The CDR3 extends over 14 amino acids.

The sample holds one count of this clone. The V gene is TRBV9, the J gene TRBJ1-2, with 7 bases fitting TRBD1. V lost 4 bases to trimming and J lost 4 bases; unmatched junction nucleotides: 7. This CDR3 has 14 residues. Looked up from germline, CDR1 is SGDLS and CDR2 is YYNGEE. The CDR3 reads CASSPDRDTYGYTF. The DNA for the CDR3 is TGTGCCAGCAGCCCAGACAGGGATACCTATGGCTACACCTTC.

V usage is TRBV27 and J usage is TRBJ2-5, with 9 bases fitting TRBD2. CDR1 is MNHEY, CDR2 SMNVEV, per germline (reference sequence). J lost 4 bases, V lost 4 bases, and 7 bases had no gene match. The length of the CDR3 is 15 residues. For the CDR3, the DNA is TGTGCCAGCAGTTCGGCGCGGGAGGGGAGAGAGACCCAGTACTTC. Residues: CASSSAREGRETQYF.

The J gene is TRBJ2-1, the V gene TRBV5-1, with 8 bases identical to TRBD1. In germline, CDR1 is SGHRS, CDR2 YFSETQ. V lost 0 bases and J lost 2; bases outside the gene matches: 1. This CDR3 has 15 residues. The CDR3 DNA reads as TGCGCCAGCAGCTTGGCGGGACAGGCCTACAATGAGCAGTTCTTC. It translates to CASSLAGQAYNEQFF.

The chain joins TRBV7-2 to TRBJ2-1, with D maybe TRBD1 (5 bases). The germline V gene encodes CDR1 SGHTA and CDR2 FQGNSA. V lost 4 bases, J lost 7 bases, and 17 bases lay in between. The CDR3 has 15 amino acids. The CDR3 protein is CASSWGLGIGNEQFF. The CDR3 nucleotides read TGTGCCAGCAGCTGGGGCTTGGGAATTGGAAATGAGCAGTTCTTC.

CDR3 coding DNA: TGTGCCACCAGCAGAGACTATAAAACAGGGGGCCCCTCAGCTTTCTTT. Its translation is CATSRDYKTGGPSAFF. The chain is built from TRBV15 and TRBJ1-1; 9 bases are a match to TRBD1. Germline V gene sequence: CDR1 LNHNV, CDR2 YYDKDF (reference sequence). Trimming cost V 0 bases and J 10 bases; bases outside gene matches: 12. This CDR3 has 16 residues.

For this clone: No DNA is shown, since the ends of the CDR3 on it are uncertain; the CDR3 is the one TCRdb lists. The rearrangement links TRBV5-6 to TRBJ2-7; the tabulated D call, TRBD1, remains unverified against the DNA. Looked up from germline, CDR1 is SGHDT and CDR2 is YYEEEE. The CDR3 adds up to 14 amino acids, both ends counted. Here the CDR3 reads CASTVGQFFGEQYF.

The gene calls are TRBV4-1 and TRBJ2-1; the D gene could be TRBD1 or TRBD2 (5 bases each). The CDR3 has 17 amino acids. Trimming took off 4 bases at V and 5 bases at J, with 21 bases between the two ends. From germline, CDR1 is MGHRA and CDR2 YSYEKL. CDR3: CASSLSGAGWVDNEQFF. CDR3 nucleotides: TGCGCCAGCAGCCTCTCCGGGGCAGGGTGGGTCGACAATGAGCAGTTCTTC.

The CDR3 bases are TGCGCCAGCAGCTACGGACAGGGACTCAATGAGCAGTTCTTC. Translation: CASSYGQGLNEQFF. V and J are TRBV5-1 and TRBJ2-1, with 8 bases that match TRBD1. Germline CDR1 reads SGHRS; CDR2 reads YFSETQ. V gave up 3 bases and J gave up 6 bases; unmatched junction bases: 5. CDR3 length equals 14 residues. Complete variable domain (other parts from reference TRBV5-1 and TRBJ2-1): KAGVTQTPRYLIKTRGQQVTLSCSPISGHRSVSWYQQTPGQGLQFLFEYFSETQRNKGNFPGRFSGRQFSNSRSEMNVSTLELGDSALYLCASSYGQGLNEQFFGPGTRLTVL.

The chain has TRBV7-2 and TRBJ2-3; 14 bases map to TRBD2. Germline V gene sequence: CDR1 SGHTA, CDR2 FQGNSA. The CDR3 is 19 amino acids. V gave up 2 bases and J gave up 0 bases; unmatched junction bases: 7. DNA for the CDR3: TGTGCCAGCAGCTTATCCCGACTAGCGGGAGGGCAAAGCACAGATACGCAGTATTTT. It specifies CASSLSRLAGGQSTDTQYF.

The V and J genes are TRBV5-5 and TRBJ2-4; D is undetermined. The germline gives CDR1 SGHKS, CDR2 YYEKEE (reference sequence). This CDR3 comprises 18 residues. V lost 6 bases and J lost 2, with 24 bases in between. The CDR3 here is CASTPDGPLVVTKNIQYF. Written as DNA, the CDR3 is TGTGCCAGCACTCCAGACGGTCCGTTGGTCGTGACCAAAAACATTCAGTACTTC.

To note about this clone: Other nucleotide sequences in the sample specify the same CDR3. The chain links TRBV6-5 to TRBJ2-5, with D unresolved. The CDR3 spans 14 residues. From germline, CDR1 is MNHEY and CDR2 SVGAGI. V shed 0 bases and J shed 3 bases, with 8 bases lying between them. The CDR3 region has the DNA TGTGCCAGCAGTTACTCGGGCCGAGAAGAGACCCAGTACTTC. Translated, it gives CASSYSGREETQYF.

This clone was seen only once. This chain joins TRBV6-5 and TRBJ1-5; D is uncertain. Germline CDR1 and CDR2: MNHEY and SVGAGI. The CDR3 is 14 amino acids. Trimming took off 6 bases at V and 2 bases at J, with 11 bases between the two ends. CDR3 DNA sequence: TGTGCCAGCAGCCGAGATAGTGGCAATCAGCCCCAGCATTTT. The encoded protein is CASSRDSGNQPQHF.

The gene calls are TRBV5-1 and TRBJ2-7, with 7 bases matching TRBD2. With 4 bases clipped from V and 1 base from J, the junction kept 11 bases outside the gene matches. Germline CDR1 is SGHRS and CDR2 is YFSETQ. This CDR3 is 16 amino acids long. The CDR3 loop is CASSRRRGGKSYEQYF. The CDR3 coding sequence is TGCGCCAGCAGCCGGAGGAGGGGAGGGAAATCCTACGAGCAGTACTTC.

This clone was observed a single time. The CDR3 DNA reads as TGTGCCAGCAGCTTAGGCAATTCGGGGACCCAGTACTTC. The encoded protein is CASSLGNSGTQYF. The chain uses TRBV11-2 and TRBJ2-5; D gene uncertain. CDR3 size: 13 residues. V was cut by 1 base and J by 7 bases, with 10 bases left in between. Germline CDR1 and CDR2: SGHAT and FQNNGV.

The V and J genes are TRBV4-1 and TRBJ2-1; D is unclear. Germline lookup yields CDR1 MGHRA and CDR2 YSYEKL. The CDR3 covers 15 residues. Trimming pared 3 bases from V and 12 bases from J, leaving 21 bases between. CDR3 sequence (DNA): TGCGCCAGCAGCCACTATCAGACCCCTCAGATGGGGCAGTTCTTC. Translated, it gives CASSHYQTPQMGQFF.

The chain joins TRBV5-1 to TRBJ2-1; D is unresolved. The germline CDR1 and CDR2 sequences are SGHRS and YFSETQ. The V end was cut by 0 bases, the J end by 6 bases, with 10 bases between. This CDR3 contains 14 residues. In DNA, the CDR3 is TGCGCCAGCAGCTTGGCCCGACTCCTCAATGAGCAGTTCTTC. It encodes CASSLARLLNEQFF.

This sequence joins TRBV15 and TRBJ2-1; 9 nucleotides line up with TRBD1. V shed 4 bases and J 6 bases; nucleotides not matched to a gene: 10. The CDR3 loop spans 16 amino acids. From germline, CDR1 is LNHNV and CDR2 YYDKDF (reference sequence). This CDR3 reads CATSISGQGIGNEQFF. CDR3 in DNA: TGTGCCACCAGCATCTCCGGACAGGGGATCGGCAATGAGCAGTTCTTC.

This chain links TRBV2 with TRBJ1-4; no definite D call. CDR3 size: 15 residues. The germline V gene has CDR1 SNHLY and CDR2 FYNNEI. V was clipped by 6 bases and J by 3 bases, with 14 bases between them. The CDR3 nucleotides are TGTGCCAGCAGGGGAAAGAGAGGACCTAATGAAAAACTGTTTTTT. Amino acid sequence: CASRGKRGPNEKLFF.

This clone appeared a single time. The rearrangement links TRBV7-6 to TRBJ2-7; 11 positions match TRBD2. The germline CDR1 and CDR2 sequences are SGHVS and FNYEAQ. The CDR3 is 15 amino acids. V lost 4 bases and J lost 7; bases outside the gene matches: 9. In nucleotides, the CDR3 is TGTGCCAGCAGCTCCTTAGCGGGAGGGCCGGGGGAGCAGTACTTC. This translates into CASSSLAGGPGEQYF.

In this sample, this clone turned up once. The chain joins TRBV11-2 to TRBJ1-2; tentative D call: TRBD1 (5 bases). V lost 1 base and J lost 2, with 8 bases in between. Germline CDR1 reads SGHAT; CDR2 reads FQNNGV. The CDR3 has 14 amino acids. The CDR3: CASSLVPGNYGYTF. CDR3 DNA sequence: TGTGCCAGCAGCTTAGTCCCAGGGAACTATGGCTACACCTTC. The full variable domain, with the rest looked up from reference TRBV11-2 and TRBJ1-2, is EAGVAQSPRYKIIEKRQSVAFWCNPISGHATLYWYQQILGQGPKLLIQFQNNGVVDDSQLPKDRFSAERLKGVDSTLKIQPAKLEDSAVYLCASSLVPGNYGYTFGSGTRLTVV.

The chain combines TRBV14 with TRBJ1-4; the D is unclear. Trimming took 3 bases from V and 7 from J, leaving 18 bases between them. This CDR3 is 16 amino acids long. From germline, CDR1 is SGHDN and CDR2 FVKESK. CDR3 nucleotide sequence: TGTGCCAGCAGCCAGGGGTCTAGGGTGAGAAGTGAAAAACTGTTTTTT. Translation gives CASSQGSRVRSEKLFF.

This sequence joins TRBV27 and TRBJ1-2, with TRBD1 as a possible D gene (6 bases). The CDR3 has 15 amino acids. Per the germline V gene, CDR1 is MNHEY and CDR2 is SMNVEV (reference sequence). V lost 6 bases, J lost 1 base, and 15 bases lay in between. The CDR3 nucleotides read TGTGCCAGCAGCCAAAACAGGGATGGTAACTATGGCTACACCTTC. It codes for CASSQNRDGNYGYTF.

The chain carries TRBV29-1 and TRBJ2-3, with D perhaps TRBD2 (7 bases). V lost 3 bases and J 3 bases, leaving 16 bases between the germline ends. The CDR3 is 15 amino acids. Germline V gene sequence: CDR1 SQVTM, CDR2 ANQGSEA. Written as DNA, the CDR3 is TGCAGCGTTGAGCGAGGGGGGAGGGTGACAGATACGCAGTATTTT. As protein: CSVERGGRVTDTQYF.

The count of this clone is one. This chain joins TRBV5-1 and TRBJ2-5; 8 bases fit TRBD1. This CDR3 is built from 14 residues. V lost 7 bases and J lost 5; bases outside the gene matches: 10. CDR1 SGHRS and CDR2 YFSETQ come from the germline V gene. The CDR3 DNA follows: TGCGCCAGCGGTGGACAGGGCGTCTCGGAGACCCAGTACTTC. Its protein product is CASGGQGVSETQYF. Variable domain in full (rest from reference TRBV5-1 and TRBJ2-5): KAGVTQTPRYLIKTRGQQVTLSCSPISGHRSVSWYQQTPGQGLQFLFEYFSETQRNKGNFPGRFSGRQFSNSRSEMNVSTLELGDSALYLCASGGQGVSETQYFGPGTRLLVL.

This sequence joins TRBV27 and TRBJ2-7, with D possibly matching TRBD1 (5 bases). CDR3 length: 15 residues. V was cut by 5 bases and J by 5 bases, with 19 bases left in between. Germline CDR1 reads MNHEY; CDR2 reads SMNVEV (reference sequence). CDR3: CASSAWQGGSDEQYF. CDR3 nucleotides: TGTGCCAGCAGTGCGTGGCAGGGCGGTTCGGACGAGCAGTACTTC.

In its sample, this clone was seen once. The rearrangement uses TRBV5-1 and TRBJ2-7, with 7 nucleotides matching TRBD2. V lost 4 bases to trimming and J lost 0 bases; unmatched junction nucleotides: 4. This CDR3 is built from 14 residues. Germline V gives CDR1 SGHRS, CDR2 YFSETQ. In nucleotides, the CDR3 is TGCGCCAGCAGCATGGGAGGGGACTCCTACGAGCAGTACTTC. Translation: CASSMGGDSYEQYF.

In regard to this clone: This CDR3 is also generated by other DNA sequences in the sample. V and J are TRBV5-1 and TRBJ2-3; 12 bases match TRBD2. The CDR3 is made up of 17 amino acids. Trimming removed 0 bases from V and 0 bases from J; junction bases left unmatched: 2. Looked up from germline, CDR1 is SGHRS and CDR2 is YFSETQ. CDR3 loop: CASSLVGLAGSTDTQYF. Here the CDR3 DNA reads TGCGCCAGCAGCTTGGTGGGACTAGCGGGTAGCACAGATACGCAGTATTTT.

The chain is built from TRBV5-1 and TRBJ2-1, with 12 nucleotides matching TRBD1. The CDR3 consists of 15 residues. V gave up 2 bases and J gave up 8 bases; unmatched junction bases: 5. Germline V CDR1 and CDR2: SGHRS, YFSETQ. This CDR3 reads CASSFGTGGRDEQFF. CDR3 in DNA: TGCGCCAGCAGCTTTGGGACAGGGGGCAGGGATGAGCAGTTCTTC.